Below are 30 T cell receptor beta chains sequenced from a single sample in a study of T-cell memory formation after mild COVID-19. Via MiXCR, TCRdb re-called the 5' RACE reads, giving one row per CDR3 protein. The sample carries about 130,000 distinct CDR3 sequences, approximately 15% recorded once. Input material: PBMCs or a T cell subset sorted from them (not recorded which). The receptors stem from a man younger than 35 who had mild COVID-19 (a few samples of this study predate the infection). Cell type and time point are not known.

Only a few counts were recorded for this clonotype. The chain links TRBV20-1 to TRBJ2-3, with D hard to call. Germline V lookup: CDR1 DFQATT, CDR2 SNEGSKA (reference sequence). The CDR3 runs 11 residues. Between the trimmed V and J ends, which lost 3 bases and 6 bases, there was a span of 7 bases. CDR3 DNA: TGCAGTGCTAGGCTTTCGGATACGCAGTATTTT. As protein: CSARLSDTQYF.

This clonotype was seen a few times. The chain employs TRBV4-3 and TRBJ2-1; D might be TRBD1 or TRBD2, each matching 5 bases. The V end was cut by 1 base, the J end by 7 bases, with 14 bases between. CDR1 is LGHNA and CDR2 is YSLEER in the germline V gene. This CDR3 region has 15 residues. The CDR3 bases are TGCGCCAGCAGCCAAGGGGGGTCTGGTTGGAATGAGCAGTTCTTC. Its protein is CASSQGGSGWNEQFF.

The rearrangement uses TRBV12-3 or TRBV12-4 and TRBJ2-1; D may be TRBD1 (5 bases). The CDR3 covers 11 residues. V was shortened by 6 bases and J by 10 bases, with 10 bases between the two germline ends. The chain's CDR3 is CASSPRQEQFF. The CDR3 nucleotides are TGTGCCAGCAGCCCGAGACAGGAGCAGTTCTTC.

This rearrangement joins TRBV7-2 to TRBJ2-2; 11 positions match TRBD2. The germline gives CDR1 SGHTA, CDR2 FQGNSA. The CDR3 is 16 amino acids. The junction had 1 base not matched to a gene; V was cut back by 3 bases and J by 1 base. This CDR3 reads CASSFTSGGNTGELFF. The DNA of the CDR3 is TGTGCCAGCAGCTTCACTAGCGGGGGGAACACCGGGGAGCTGTTTTTT.

This clonotype was counted between two and nine times. The gene calls are TRBV12-3 or TRBV12-4 and TRBJ2-2; the D is unclear. V dropped 4 bases and J dropped 4 bases, with 10 bases sitting between them. This CDR3 comprises 14 residues. CDR3 sequence reads: CASSSAGGTGELFF. Written as DNA, the CDR3 is TGTGCCAGCAGTTCTGCCGGCGGCACCGGGGAGCTGTTTTTT.

This clonotype came up many times. The CDR3 spells CASSDQGATYEQYF. The DNA of the CDR3 is TGTGCCAGCAGCGATCAGGGGGCTACCTACGAGCAGTACTTC. The chain has TRBV25-1 and TRBJ2-7; 8 positions agree with TRBD1. Germline trimming cut 6 bases from V and 2 bases from J; bases unmatched to any gene: 6. The CDR3 length is 14 residues. In germline, CDR1 is MGHDK, CDR2 SYGVNS.

This clonotype was counted only a few times. The chain carries TRBV6-5 and TRBJ1-1, with D hard to call. Between the trimmed V and J ends, which lost 0 bases and 6 bases, there was a span of 8 bases. The CDR3 loop spans 13 amino acids. Per the germline V gene, CDR1 is MNHEY and CDR2 is SVGAGI. The CDR3 loop is CASSYSERAEAFF. DNA of the CDR3: TGTGCCAGCAGTTACTCGGAGCGGGCTGAAGCTTTCTTT.

The chain joins TRBV28 to TRBJ1-1, with 7 bases aligning to TRBD1. V was clipped by 3 bases and J by 0 bases; unmatched bases: 7. There are 16 residues in the CDR3. In germline, CDR1 is MDHEN, CDR2 SYDVKM. Here the CDR3 reads CASSLRDRPVNTEAFF. CDR3 DNA: TGTGCCAGCAGTTTGAGGGACAGACCTGTGAACACTGAAGCTTTCTTT.

There are a few counts of this clonotype. The chain employs TRBV20-1 and TRBJ1-1; D gene unclear. Trimming pared 2 bases from V and 6 bases from J, leaving 10 bases between. CDR3 length: 12 residues. CDR1 and CDR2 (germline): DFQATT, SNEGSKA (reference sequence). The CDR3: CSARKLGAEAFF. CDR3 sequence (DNA): TGCAGTGCTAGAAAGTTAGGCGCTGAAGCTTTCTTT.

Many counts were recorded for this clonotype. The chain recombines TRBV29-1 with TRBJ1-2; the D is unclear. Trimming shortened V by 4 bases and J by 8 bases, and 11 bases separated the two germline ends. Germline loops: CDR1 SQVTM, CDR2 ANQGSEA. This CDR3 spans 11 amino acids. In DNA, the CDR3 is TGCAGCGTTGCCGCTGACACCGGCTACACCTTC. This codes for CSVAADTGYTF.

The chain recombines TRBV5-1 with TRBJ2-3; weak D call: TRBD2 (6 bases). This CDR3 is built from 15 residues. Germline V CDR1 and CDR2: SGHRS, YFSETQ. V was pared by 4 bases and J by 4 bases, with 16 bases between. The CDR3 region has the DNA TGCGCCAGCAGCCCCCGCAGGGCTAGCGCAGATACGCAGTATTTT. This encodes CASSPRRASADTQYF.

There are a few counts of this clonotype. The chain has TRBV20-1 and TRBJ2-1, with TRBD2 identical over 7 bases. Germline CDR1 is DFQATT and CDR2 is SNEGSKA (reference sequence). The trim removed 0 bases at V and 6 bases at J, leaving 8 bases unmatched. The CDR3 is 15 amino acids. In nucleotides, the CDR3 is TGCAGTGCTAGAGACCGGGGAGGGGTACGCAATGAGCAGTTCTTC. This sequence encodes CSARDRGGVRNEQFF.

This clonotype was observed a few times. The chain couples TRBV14 to TRBJ2-1, with 10 nucleotides matching TRBD2. This CDR3 contains 17 residues. Trimming took 0 bases from V and 8 from J; bases not matched to a gene: 10. Germline V gene sequence: CDR1 SGHDN, CDR2 FVKESK. For the CDR3, the DNA is TGTGCCAGCAGCCAAGACGAGAGCGGGGGGGCGAAGCATGAGCAGTTCTTC. It encodes CASSQDESGGAKHEQFF.

The chain joins TRBV5-1 to TRBJ2-3, with 8 bases lining up with TRBD2. V dropped 0 bases and J dropped 1; count of bases not matched to a gene: 7. The CDR3 is 17 amino acids. CDR1 SGHRS and CDR2 YFSETQ come from the germline V gene. The CDR3 is CASSLAIGRGGTDTQYF. The CDR3 coding sequence is TGCGCCAGCAGCTTGGCCATCGGGCGGGGGGGCACAGATACGCAGTATTTT.

This chain uses TRBV11-2 with TRBJ2-7; TRBD1 matches at 8 bases. This CDR3 comprises 14 residues. V lost 2 bases to trimming and J lost 7 bases; unmatched junction nucleotides: 7. Germline lookup yields CDR1 SGHAT and CDR2 FQNNGV. CDR3 in DNA: TGTGCCAGCAGCTTATTGGACAGGGTTTGGGAGCAGTACGTC. Translation: CASSLLDRVWEQYV.

The rearrangement uses TRBV7-2 and TRBJ2-5; 10 bases line up with TRBD1. The length of the CDR3 is 16 residues. Germline-derived CDR1 and CDR2 are SGHTA and FQGNSA. V lost 0 bases to trimming and J lost 2 bases; unmatched junction nucleotides: 3. The CDR3 region has the DNA TGTGCCAGCAGCTTAGCCTCGGGACAGGGGCAAGAGACCCAGTACTTC. Residues: CASSLASGQGQETQYF.

This clonotype was seen a handful of times. This rearrangement joins TRBV4-3 to TRBJ1-4, with TRBD1 as a possible D gene (6 bases). This CDR3 contains 15 residues. Germline CDR1 reads LGHNA; CDR2 reads YSLEER. Between the trimmed V and J ends, which lost 4 bases and 5 bases, there was a span of 14 bases. The CDR3 sequence is CASSPIWGPNEKLFF. CDR3 nucleotides: TGCGCCAGCAGCCCGATATGGGGGCCGAATGAAAAACTGTTTTTT.

A few counts support this clonotype. The CDR3 DNA follows: TGTGCCATTCAGGGGGCAGGCACTGAAGCTTTCTTT. It is translated as CAIQGAGTEAFF. The rearrangement joins TRBV10-3 to TRBJ1-1; the match to TRBD1 covers 8 bases. The CDR3 extends over 12 amino acids. The germline gives CDR1 ENHRY, CDR2 SYGVKD. V was clipped by 9 bases and J by 4 bases; unmatched bases: 4.

The V and J genes are TRBV7-8 and TRBJ1-1; TRBD1 is a possible D gene (6 bases). The CDR3 is made up of 14 amino acids. Germline CDR1 is SGHVS and CDR2 is FQNEAQ. Trimming took off 4 bases at V and 5 bases at J, with 14 bases between the two ends. The CDR3 is CASSWRGAGTEAFF. CDR3 DNA: TGTGCCAGCAGCTGGCGGGGGGCTGGGACTGAAGCTTTCTTT.

The chain recombines TRBV9 with TRBJ2-3; D call uncertain. V was pared by 0 bases and J by 5 bases, with 7 bases between. The CDR3 is 13 amino acids. CDR1 is SGDLS and CDR2 is YYNGEE in the germline V gene. The CDR3 reads CASSVVIGDTQYF. For the CDR3, the DNA is TGTGCCAGCAGCGTAGTAATAGGAGATACGCAGTATTTT.

A few counts support this clonotype. The chain joins TRBV6-2 or TRBV6-3 to TRBJ2-7; no reliable D call. This CDR3 has 11 amino acids. With 4 bases removed from V and 6 bases from J, the gap between germline ends came to 7 bases. Germline V lookup: CDR1 MNHEY, CDR2 SVGEGT. CDR3 bases: TGTGCCAGCAGTTTCGGGCCCGAGCAGTACGTC. As protein: CASSFGPEQYV.

This chain connects TRBV7-2 to TRBJ2-2; D perhaps matches TRBD1 (5 bases). This CDR3 comprises 16 residues. In germline, CDR1 is SGHTA, CDR2 FQGNSA. The V end was cut by 3 bases, the J end by 0 bases, with 11 bases between. As DNA, the CDR3 is TGTGCCAGCAGCTTGAACAGGATCGCGAACACCGGGGAGCTGTTTTTT. This encodes CASSLNRIANTGELFF.

This clonotype was observed a few times. This chain connects TRBV7-2 to TRBJ2-7, with TRBD2 matching over 11 bases. Losses at the gene ends were 5 bases for V and 5 bases for J; bases not matched to a gene: 2. Germline V gives CDR1 SGHTA, CDR2 FQGNSA. The CDR3 contains 13 residues. In DNA form, the CDR3 reads TGTGCCAGCAGCCAACTAGCGGGGGACGAGCAGTACTTC. Translating gives CASSQLAGDEQYF. The entire variable domain, with the rest obtained from reference TRBV7-2 and TRBJ2-7, is as follows: GAGVSQSPSNKVTEKGKDVELRCDPISGHTALYWYRQSLGQGLEFLIYFQGNSAPDKSGLPSDRFSAERTGGSVSTLTIQRTQQEDSAVYLCASSQLAGDEQYFGPGTRLTVT.

This clonotype was detected only a few times. The DNA of the CDR3 is TGTGCCAGCAGTTTACAGGGGGCCGGGGAGCTGTTTTTT. This translates into CASSLQGAGELFF. The chain combines TRBV12-3 or TRBV12-4 with TRBJ2-2; 7 bases match TRBD1. The CDR3 has 13 residues. After removal of 2 bases from V and 6 bases from J, the junction contained 0 bases not matched to a gene.

The V gene is TRBV5-1, the J gene TRBJ2-5, with D perhaps TRBD1 (6 bases). There are 12 residues in the CDR3. The V gene lost 7 bases and the J gene lost 5 bases, with 12 bases spanning the gap. Germline V gives CDR1 SGHRS, CDR2 YFSETQ. The chain's CDR3 is CASRDTYETQYF. The DNA of the CDR3 is TGCGCCAGCCGGGACACCTACGAGACCCAGTACTTC. The full variable domain, its missing parts supplied by reference TRBV5-1 and TRBJ2-5, is KAGVTQTPRYLIKTRGQQVTLSCSPISGHRSVSWYQQTPGQGLQFLFEYFSETQRNKGNFPGRFSGRQFSNSRSEMNVSTLELGDSALYLCASRDTYETQYFGPGTRLLVL.

This chain connects TRBV2 to TRBJ2-1; D is unresolved. V gave up 8 bases and J gave up 7 bases, with 6 bases separating them. Germline CDR1 SNHLY, CDR2 FYNNEI. The length of the CDR3 is 10 residues. CDR3 sequence reads: CASVENEQFF. CDR3 bases: TGTGCCAGCGTCGAAAATGAGCAGTTCTTC.

CDR3 loop: CSAIPRVYEQYV. The CDR3 DNA reads as TGCAGTGCCATCCCCCGGGTTTACGAGCAGTACGTC. The rearrangement links TRBV20-1 to TRBJ2-7; no clear D gene. Germline lookup yields CDR1 DFQATT and CDR2 SNEGSKA (reference sequence). The V and J ends lost 6 bases and 4 bases respectively, with 13 bases between them. The length of the CDR3 is 12 residues.

This clonotype showed up just a few times. The chain has TRBV2 and TRBJ2-3, with unresolved D. V lost 2 bases and J lost 5, with 5 bases in between. Germline V gene sequence: CDR1 SNHLY, CDR2 FYNNEI. The CDR3 covers 12 residues. CDR3 sequence: CASSELEDTQYF. Written as DNA, the CDR3 is TGTGCCAGCAGTGAACTGGAAGATACGCAGTATTTT. Variable domain in full (rest from reference TRBV2 and TRBJ2-3): EPEVTQTPSHQVTQMGQEVILRCVPISNHLYFYWYRQILGQKVEFLVSFYNNEISEKSEIFDDQFSVERPDGSNFTLKIRSTKLEDSAMYFCASSELEDTQYFGPGTRLTVL.

This clonotype was detected only a few times. The rearrangement joins TRBV5-1 to TRBJ2-7, with no clear D. Germline values: CDR1 SGHRS, CDR2 YFSETQ. The CDR3 extends over 14 amino acids. V lost 5 bases and J 2 bases, leaving 14 bases between the germline ends. This CDR3 reads CASRFRSQTYEQYF. In nucleotides, the CDR3 is TGCGCCAGCAGGTTCAGGTCCCAGACCTACGAGCAGTACTTC.

This clonotype has more than one count but fewer than ten. V usage is TRBV15 and J usage is TRBJ2-4; D could derive from TRBD1 or TRBD2 (5 bases each). Germline-derived CDR1 and CDR2 are LNHNV and YYDKDF (reference sequence). V was trimmed by 0 bases and J by 8 bases, leaving 11 bases between them. The length of the CDR3 is 14 residues. The CDR3 bases are TGTGCCACCAGCAGAGAAGGGACGGTATACATTCAGTACTTC. This translates into CATSREGTVYIQYF.